Below, one T cell receptor beta chain is given with its context. Its antigen is not identified. This table comes from immunoSEQ multiplex PCR, and its TCRdb copy is limited to in-frame clones, with some not included. This table holds roughly 18,000 clones, roughly three quarters found once. This record comes from a study of neoadjuvant anti-PD-1 for oral cavity cancer. The CDR3 runs 14 residues. V was shortened by 0 bases and J by 0 bases, with 9 bases between the two germline ends. Germline V gene data show CDR1 as GTSNPN and CDR2 as SVGIG (reference sequence). Overall study results and limits: Only three patients per response group were TCR-analyzed; validation needed.

The source material was PBMCs, sampled before nivolumab (anti-PD-1) treatment. This sequence originates from a person aged 35 to 85 with oral cavity squamous cell carcinoma. The chain uses TRBV30 and TRBJ2-7; no clear D gene. CDR3 bases: TGTGCCTGGAGTGTGTCAGAGAGCTCCTACGAGCAGTACTTC. Protein product: CAWSVSESSYEQYF.